Listed here are 9 T cell receptor beta chains from one sample, sequenced in a study of blood T cell repertoires in COVID-19. Data came from immunoSEQ multiplex PCR; TCRdb stores just in-frame clones and leaves some out. Counted here are 95,000 to 150,000 clones, around 86% occurring once; the ten biggest clones make up 5% to 6.5%. Sequenced: peripheral blood. These receptors all stem from a human donor in a cohort sampled during active COVID-19.

This chain links TRBV2 with TRBJ2-4; tentatively, D is TRBD1 (5 bases). Trimming cost V 2 bases and J 1 base, with 12 bases left between them. This CDR3 has 16 amino acids. Germline V gene data show CDR1 as SNHLY and CDR2 as FYNNEI. The CDR3 coding sequence is TGTGCCAGCAGTGAATCACAGGTTCGGGCCAAAAACATTCAGTACTTC. This sequence encodes CASSESQVRAKNIQYF.

The sample holds a few counts of this clone. The V call is TRBV7-9, the J call TRBJ1-1; D is perhaps TRBD1 (5 bases). V dropped 5 bases and J dropped 1 base, with 14 bases sitting between them. Looked up from germline, CDR1 is SEHNR and CDR2 is FQNEAQ (reference sequence). The CDR3 length is 15 residues. The CDR3 region is CASSQPQTANTEAFF. The CDR3 DNA is TGTGCCAGCAGCCAACCCCAGACAGCGAACACTGAAGCTTTCTTT.

The V call is TRBV27, the J call TRBJ1-6; 9 positions agree with TRBD1. Germline CDR1 reads MNHEY; CDR2 reads SMNVEV (reference sequence). This CDR3 has 16 residues. V shed 3 bases and J 9 bases; nucleotides not matched to a gene: 9. The CDR3, as DNA: TGTGCCAGCAGTTTCCGACCGGGACAGGGCAGTTCACCCCTCCACTTT. Its protein product is CASSFRPGQGSSPLHF.

The chain links TRBV19 to TRBJ1-5; D call uncertain. Trimming cost V 1 base and J 1 base, with 8 bases left between them. Germline-derived CDR1 and CDR2 are LNHDA and SQIVND (reference sequence). The CDR3 contains 15 residues. The CDR3, as DNA: TGTGCCAGTAGTATAGCACCGCAGAGCAATCAGCCCCAGCATTTT. Amino acid sequence: CASSIAPQSNQPQHF.

The V and J genes are TRBV6-5 and TRBJ2-1; TRBD2 agrees at 7 bases. The junction had 0 bases not matched to a gene; V was cut back by 5 bases and J by 5 bases. The CDR3 is 12 residues long. Germline CDR1 is MNHEY and CDR2 is SVGAGI. The CDR3 is CASSLADNEQFF. CDR3 in DNA: TGTGCCAGCAGTCTAGCGGACAATGAGCAGTTCTTC.

The chain recombines TRBV5-6 with TRBJ1-6; a weak D match, TRBD1 (6 bases). The V end was cut by 2 bases, the J end by 11 bases, with 17 bases between. This CDR3 region has 15 residues. The germline V gene has CDR1 SGHDT and CDR2 YYEEEE. The CDR3 reads CASSFRQAYIAPLHF. Written as DNA, the CDR3 is TGTGCCAGCAGCTTTCGACAGGCCTATATTGCACCCCTCCACTTT.

This clone is a singleton in its sample. This chain connects TRBV6-5 to TRBJ1-2, with 7 bases that match TRBD1. The CDR3 loop spans 15 amino acids. V lost 0 bases, J lost 4 bases, and 5 bases stayed unmatched. CDR1 MNHEY and CDR2 SVGAGI come from the germline V gene. CDR3 DNA: TGTGCCAGCAGTTACTCGATAGCAGGGGGCTATGGCTACACCTTC. Translation gives CASSYSIAGGYGYTF.

This chain joins TRBV30 and TRBJ2-1; TRBD2 might be the D (6 bases). The CDR3 is 15 amino acids. Trimming took off 3 bases at V and 2 bases at J, with 14 bases between the two ends. Germline V CDR1 and CDR2: GTSNPN, SVGIG (reference sequence). The CDR3 is CAWSPGTLPYNEQFF. Written as DNA, the CDR3 is TGTGCCTGGAGCCCCGGGACTCTTCCCTACAATGAGCAGTTCTTC.

The V gene is TRBV2, the J gene TRBJ2-7; the match to TRBD1 covers 8 bases. The germline V gene has CDR1 SNHLY and CDR2 FYNNEI. CDR3 size: 13 residues. V was clipped by 9 bases and J by 0 bases; unmatched bases: 4. In DNA form, the CDR3 reads TGTGCCAGTCGGACAGGGACCTCCTACGAGCAGTACTTC. Translated: CASRTGTSYEQYF.